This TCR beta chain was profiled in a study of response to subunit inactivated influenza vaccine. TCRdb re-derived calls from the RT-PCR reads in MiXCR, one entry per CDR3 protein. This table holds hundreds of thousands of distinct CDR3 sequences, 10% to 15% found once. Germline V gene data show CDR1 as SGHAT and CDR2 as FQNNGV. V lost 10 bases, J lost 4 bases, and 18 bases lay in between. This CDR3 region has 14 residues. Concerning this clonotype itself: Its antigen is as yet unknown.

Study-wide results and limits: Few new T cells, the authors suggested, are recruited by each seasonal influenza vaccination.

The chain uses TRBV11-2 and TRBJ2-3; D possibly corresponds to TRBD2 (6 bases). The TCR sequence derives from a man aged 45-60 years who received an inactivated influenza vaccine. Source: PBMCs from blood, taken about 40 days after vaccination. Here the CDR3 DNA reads TGTGCCACCAAAACTAGCTTTGGAGCAGATACGCAGTATTTT. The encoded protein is CATKTSFGADTQYF.